A single sample gave rise to the 29 T cell receptor beta chains below, sequenced in a study of blood T cell repertoires in COVID-19. Sequencing was performed with immunoSEQ multiplex PCR; in TCRdb, only in-frame clones are kept and a portion is missing. The sample lists some 160,000 clones; 65% to 85% were seen once. The sequenced material came from peripheral blood. The receptors shown here come from a man between 65 and 80 years old with active or convalescent COVID-19.

The chain combines TRBV6-1 with TRBJ1-5; possible D gene TRBD1, 5 bases. The CDR3 has 15 amino acids. Germline CDR1 MNHNS, CDR2 SASEGT. Trimming shortened V by 5 bases and J by 10 bases, and 21 bases separated the two germline ends. This CDR3 is CASSSLTRGISPQHF. In DNA, the CDR3 is TGTGCCAGCAGTTCCCTCACAAGGGGAATCAGCCCCCAGCATTTT.

The chain employs TRBV7-2 and TRBJ2-5; a weak D match, TRBD1 (6 bases). The CDR3 sequence is 14 residues long. CDR1 SGHTA and CDR2 FQGNSA come from the germline V gene. The germline V and J ends were trimmed by 5 bases and 5 bases, with 15 bases remaining between them. The CDR3, as DNA: TGTGCCAGCAGCAACAGGGCCCTGTGGGAGACCCAGTACTTC. It encodes CASSNRALWETQYF.

DNA for the CDR3: TGTGCCACCAGCAGAGCCGTCAGGGTGAACACTGAAGCTTTCTTT. This codes for CATSRAVRVNTEAFF. The rearrangement uses TRBV15 and TRBJ1-1, with D possibly being TRBD1 (5 bases). With 1 base removed from V and 0 bases from J, the gap between germline ends came to 9 bases. Germline assignment: CDR1 LNHNV and CDR2 YYDKDF (reference sequence). CDR3 length equals 15 residues.

Sample share makes this clone medium-sized. The gene calls are TRBV27 and TRBJ1-6; D unclear. Germline values: CDR1 MNHEY, CDR2 SMNVEV (reference sequence). The CDR3 totals 16 residues. With 5 bases removed from V and 2 bases from J, the gap between germline ends came to 13 bases. In nucleotides, the CDR3 is TGTGCCAGCAGTGTTAAGTTTCCGGCCTATAATTCACCCCTCCACTTT. Translated: CASSVKFPAYNSPLHF.

This clone occurred many times. The gene calls are TRBV5-1 and TRBJ2-1; 11 nucleotides align to TRBD1. V trimming: 4 bases; J trimming: 9 bases; junction bases outside the gene matches: 3. Germline loops: CDR1 SGHRS, CDR2 YFSETQ. The CDR3 extends over 13 amino acids. CDR3: CASSHGTGGEQFF. The CDR3 nucleotides are TGCGCCAGCAGCCACGGGACAGGGGGTGAGCAGTTCTTC. Full variable domain (outside the CDR3, taken from reference TRBV5-1 and TRBJ2-1): KAGVTQTPRYLIKTRGQQVTLSCSPISGHRSVSWYQQTPGQGLQFLFEYFSETQRNKGNFPGRFSGRQFSNSRSEMNVSTLELGDSALYLCASSHGTGGEQFFGPGTRLTVL.

The J gene is TRBJ2-1, the V gene TRBV5-1; TRBD2 matches at 8 bases. V shed 4 bases and J 0 bases; nucleotides not matched to a gene: 9. The CDR3 runs 17 residues. Germline V gene lookup returns CDR1 SGHRS and CDR2 YFSETQ. CDR3 coding DNA: TGCGCCAGCAGCCTACTTAGCGGGACGAGCTCCTACAATGAGCAGTTCTTC. Translated, it gives CASSLLSGTSSYNEQFF.

V gene TRBV21-1 combines with J gene TRBJ1-1; the table gives TRBD1 as D, unverified against the DNA. TRBV21-1 counts as a pseudogene. The CDR3 totals 15 residues. In nucleotides, the CDR3 is TGTGCCAGCAGCAAAGAAACAGGGGGGAGCACTGAAGCTTTCTTT. It encodes CASSKETGGSTEAFF.

The rearrangement links TRBV27 to TRBJ1-2, with 10 bases aligning to TRBD1. Germline CDR1 reads MNHEY; CDR2 reads SMNVEV (reference sequence). CDR3 size: 13 residues. J gave up 5 bases and V 6 bases, and 3 bases lay outside the gene matches. CDR3 sequence: CASSRTGGYGYTF. The CDR3 nucleotides read TGTGCCAGCAGCCGGACAGGGGGTTATGGCTACACCTTC.

This sequence joins TRBV6-2 or TRBV6-3 and TRBJ1-2; a weak D match, TRBD1 (6 bases). V dropped 2 bases and J dropped 13 bases, with 17 bases sitting between them. Germline V lookup: CDR1 MNHEY, CDR2 SVGEGT. The CDR3 covers 13 residues. The CDR3 region is CASSYPAGASFTF. The CDR3 nucleotides are TGTGCCAGCAGTTACCCGGCAGGGGCGAGCTTCACCTTC.

The gene calls are TRBV7-2 and TRBJ1-4; maybe TRBD1 (6 bases). V lost 1 base and J 8 bases, leaving 17 bases between the germline ends. This CDR3 is 16 amino acids long. Germline assignment: CDR1 SGHTA and CDR2 FQGNSA. The CDR3 region is CASSLVGKTGGEKLFF. CDR3 bases: TGTGCCAGCAGCTTAGTGGGGAAGACAGGCGGGGAAAAACTGTTTTTT.

This chain joins TRBV28 and TRBJ2-7; TRBD2 might be the D (6 bases). This CDR3 has 15 residues. V gave up 7 bases and J gave up 0 bases, with 16 bases separating them. Germline V gene data show CDR1 as MDHEN and CDR2 as SYDVKM. DNA for the CDR3: TGTGCCAGCACCCAACCGGGACTGAGCTCCTACGAGCAGTACTTC. As protein: CASTQPGLSSYEQYF.

The J gene is TRBJ2-7, the V gene TRBV6-5; 10 bases are a match to TRBD1. The length of the CDR3 is 13 residues. Germline values: CDR1 MNHEY, CDR2 SVGAGI. After removal of 5 bases from V and 5 bases from J, the junction contained 3 bases not matched to a gene. The CDR3, as DNA: TGTGCCAGCAGTCGACAGGGGGCGAACGAGCAGTACTTC. It is translated as CASSRQGANEQYF.

Worth noting for this clone: The same CDR3 can be traced to other DNA sequences in this sample. The V and J genes are TRBV5-1 and TRBJ2-5, with D perhaps matching TRBD2 (6 bases). CDR1 SGHRS and CDR2 YFSETQ come from the germline V gene. The CDR3 extends over 15 amino acids. V was trimmed by 4 bases and J by 3 bases, leaving 16 bases between them. The CDR3 reads CASSLLGTGEETQYF. CDR3 in DNA: TGCGCCAGCAGCCTCCTAGGGACGGGGGAAGAGACCCAGTACTTC.

The chain carries TRBV19 and TRBJ2-1; TRBD2 is a possible D gene (6 bases). The CDR3 length is 16 residues. In germline, CDR1 is LNHDA, CDR2 SQIVND (reference sequence). V was clipped by 3 bases and J by 3 bases, with 15 bases between them. The CDR3 region is CASSIGGTLFYNEQFF. The DNA of the CDR3 is TGTGCCAGTAGTATTGGCGGGACTCTATTCTACAATGAGCAGTTCTTC.

The DNA for the CDR3 is TGTGCCAGCAGCTTGGCACTAGCGGGATACAATGAGCAGTTCTTC. As protein: CASSLALAGYNEQFF. This chain connects TRBV5-4 to TRBJ2-1; 10 bases are shared with TRBD2. The CDR3 contains 15 residues. Looked up from germline, CDR1 is SGHNT and CDR2 is YYREEE (reference sequence). V lost 0 bases and J lost 4; bases outside the gene matches: 1.

The J gene is TRBJ1-3, the V gene TRBV5-8; TRBD1 matches 8 bases. This CDR3 has 15 amino acids. V shed 5 bases and J 2 bases; nucleotides not matched to a gene: 6. Per germline, CDR1 SGHTS and CDR2 YDEGEE. The CDR3 sequence: CASSSWTGTGNTIYF. CDR3 in DNA: TGTGCCAGCAGTTCATGGACAGGGACTGGAAACACCATATATTTT.

The sample holds many counts of this clone. The chain employs TRBV11-2 and TRBJ2-6; perhaps TRBD1 as D (6 bases). The length of the CDR3 is 15 residues. CDR1 and CDR2 (germline): SGHAT, FQNNGV. The V gene lost 5 bases and the J gene lost 0 bases, with 8 bases spanning the gap. CDR3 region: CASSRQVSGANVLTF. The CDR3 region has the DNA TGTGCCAGCAGCCGACAGGTCTCTGGGGCCAACGTCCTGACTTTC.

V usage is TRBV7-9 and J usage is TRBJ2-1, with 9 bases identical to TRBD1. The CDR3 loop spans 16 amino acids. J lost 3 bases, V lost 3 bases, and 6 bases had no gene match. Germline CDR1 SEHNR, CDR2 FQNEAQ (reference sequence). CDR3 nucleotides: TGTGCCAGCAGCTTCTTTGGACAGGGGAACTACAATGAGCAGTTCTTC. This codes for CASSFFGQGNYNEQFF.

The sample holds a few counts of this clone. This chain uses TRBV7-9 with TRBJ1-3; D is unclear. Trimming left V 5 bases short and J 4 bases short, with 15 bases between. CDR3 size: 15 residues. Germline CDR1 and CDR2: SEHNR and FQNEAQ (reference sequence). This chain's CDR3 is CASSLYTELGNTIYF. The CDR3 bases are TGTGCCAGCAGCCTTTACACAGAATTGGGAAACACCATATATTTT. Supplemented by reference TRBV7-9 and TRBJ1-3, the full variable domain reads DTGVSQNPRHKITKRGQNVTFRCDPISEHNRLYWYRQTLGQGPEFLTYFQNEAQLEKSRLLSDRFSAERPKGSFSTLEIQRTEQGDSAMYLCASSLYTELGNTIYFGEGSWLTVV.

Here the CDR3 reads CASSFGQSLVNYGYTF. Here the CDR3 DNA reads TGTGCCAGCAGCTTCGGACAGTCTCTAGTCAACTATGGCTACACCTTC. The chain recombines TRBV7-2 with TRBJ1-2; perhaps TRBD1 as D (6 bases). V was pared by 3 bases and J by 2 bases, with 16 bases between. CDR1 and CDR2 from the germline V gene are SGHTA and FQGNSA. CDR3 length: 16 residues.

The chain carries TRBV28 and TRBJ2-7; 7 nucleotides agree with TRBD1. Unmatched junction bases numbered 15, after V lost 5 bases and J lost 2 bases. CDR1 MDHEN and CDR2 SYDVKM come from the germline V gene. The CDR3 is 17 amino acids. The CDR3 region has the DNA TGTGCCAGCAGTCCCAGTCACCCAGACAGGGACACCTACGAGCAGTACTTC. Translated, it gives CASSPSHPDRDTYEQYF.

The rearrangement uses TRBV6-2 or TRBV6-3 and TRBJ2-3; no reliable D call. Looked up from germline, CDR1 is MNHEY and CDR2 is SVGEGT. The CDR3 is 12 amino acids. Deletions cut 5 bases from V and 0 bases from J, with 3 bases between. CDR3 nucleotides: TGTGCCAGCAGTCCAAGCACAGATACGCAGTATTTT. Amino acid sequence: CASSPSTDTQYF.

The chain links TRBV15 to TRBJ1-2; D remains ambiguous. The CDR3 covers 11 residues. CDR1 is LNHNV, CDR2 YYDKDF, per germline (reference sequence). Trimming pared 7 bases from V and 7 bases from J, leaving 10 bases between. The CDR3 sequence: CATTNGVGYTF. The CDR3 DNA reads as TGTGCCACCACCAACGGGGTTGGCTACACCTTC.

The J gene is TRBJ2-1, the V gene TRBV29-1; 14 bases line up with TRBD2. Germline assignment: CDR1 SQVTM and CDR2 ANQGSEA. CDR3 size: 17 residues. The ends lost 1 base at V and 0 bases at J; junction bases unmatched: 2. The CDR3: CSVEGLAGGSSYNEQFF. In nucleotides, the CDR3 is TGCAGCGTTGAAGGACTAGCGGGGGGGAGCTCCTACAATGAGCAGTTCTTC.

The rearrangement joins TRBV19 to TRBJ1-4; a weak D match, TRBD1 (6 bases). V was pared by 3 bases and J by 8 bases, with 10 bases between. Germline V gene data show CDR1 as LNHDA and CDR2 as SQIVND (reference sequence). The CDR3 has 13 residues. The CDR3 region is CASSMRGGEKLFF. DNA of the CDR3: TGTGCCAGTAGTATGAGGGGGGGAGAAAAACTGTTTTTT.

This rearrangement joins TRBV6-2 or TRBV6-3 to TRBJ1-6, with D unresolved. The ends were cut back, 2 bases at V and 7 bases at J, with 9 bases in the middle. This CDR3 has 14 residues. Germline CDR1 reads MNHEY; CDR2 reads SVGEGT. The CDR3 here is CASSYGQTNSPLHF. CDR3 in DNA: TGTGCCAGCAGTTACGGGCAGACGAATTCACCCCTCCACTTT.

In nucleotides, the CDR3 is TGTGCCAGCAGCCCCGGGACAGGGAGTTCGCTGTTTTTT. Translation gives CASSPGTGSSLFF. This rearrangement joins TRBV12-3 or TRBV12-4 to TRBJ1-4, with TRBD1 identical over 9 bases. This CDR3 has 13 residues. Losses at the gene ends were 6 bases for V and 14 bases for J; bases not matched to a gene: 10.

The chain employs TRBV7-8 and TRBJ1-5, with D maybe TRBD1 (6 bases). CDR1 is SGHVS, CDR2 FQNEAQ, per germline. The CDR3 is 18 residues long. Trimming removed 5 bases from V and 0 bases from J, with 20 bases in between. The CDR3 loop reads CASSPRAGDSYSNQPQHF. The DNA for the CDR3 is TGTGCCAGCAGCCCCCGCGCAGGGGATTCATATAGCAATCAGCCCCAGCATTTT.

The CDR3 DNA reads TGTGCCAGCAGCTTTCCTTCCCTCGAGCAGTACTTC. Translation gives CASSFPSLEQYF. This sequence joins TRBV7-8 and TRBJ2-7, with no clear D. Germline V gene sequence: CDR1 SGHVS, CDR2 FQNEAQ. The CDR3 loop spans 12 amino acids. The ends were cut back, 3 bases at V and 6 bases at J, with 9 bases in the middle.